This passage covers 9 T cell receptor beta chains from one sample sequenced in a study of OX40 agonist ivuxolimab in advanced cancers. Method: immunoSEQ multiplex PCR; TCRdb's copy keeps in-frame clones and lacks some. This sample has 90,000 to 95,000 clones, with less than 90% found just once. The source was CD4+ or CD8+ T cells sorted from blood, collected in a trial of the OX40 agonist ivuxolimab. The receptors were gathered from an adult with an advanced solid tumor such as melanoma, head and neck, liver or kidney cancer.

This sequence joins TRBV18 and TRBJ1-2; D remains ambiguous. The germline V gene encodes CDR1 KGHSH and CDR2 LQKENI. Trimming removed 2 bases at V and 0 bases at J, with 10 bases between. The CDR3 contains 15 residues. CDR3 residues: CASSPATETNYGYTF. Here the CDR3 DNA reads TGTGCCAGCTCACCAGCTACAGAGACTAACTATGGCTACACCTTC.

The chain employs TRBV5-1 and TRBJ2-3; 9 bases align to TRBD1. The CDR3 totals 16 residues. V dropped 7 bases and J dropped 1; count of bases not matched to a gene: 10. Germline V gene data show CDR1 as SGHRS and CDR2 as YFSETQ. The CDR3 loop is CASSGQGEIRTDTQYF. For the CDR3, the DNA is TGCGCCAGCTCGGGACAGGGTGAGATTCGCACAGATACGCAGTATTTT.

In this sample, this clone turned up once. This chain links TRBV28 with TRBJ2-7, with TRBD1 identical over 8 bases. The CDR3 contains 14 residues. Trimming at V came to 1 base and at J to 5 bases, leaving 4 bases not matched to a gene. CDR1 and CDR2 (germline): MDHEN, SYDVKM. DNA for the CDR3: TGTGCCAGCAGTTTATCCCAGGGGGCGGACGAGCAGTACTTC. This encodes CASSLSQGADEQYF.

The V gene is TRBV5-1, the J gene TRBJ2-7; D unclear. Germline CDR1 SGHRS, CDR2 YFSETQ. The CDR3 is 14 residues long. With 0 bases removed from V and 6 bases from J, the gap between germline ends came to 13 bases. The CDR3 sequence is CASSLGSSWGEQYF. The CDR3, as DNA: TGCGCCAGCAGCTTGGGGAGTTCGTGGGGCGAGCAGTACTTC.

The CDR3 loop is CASSLRLWGWQYF. CDR3 DNA sequence: TGTGCCAGCAGTTTAAGACTTTGGGGTTGGCAGTACTTC. This chain connects TRBV28 to TRBJ2-7; D gene ambiguous. The CDR3 sequence is 13 residues long. The germline V and J ends were trimmed by 2 bases and 9 bases, with 14 bases remaining between them. CDR1 is MDHEN, CDR2 SYDVKM, per germline. Using reference TRBV28 and TRBJ2-7 for the parts outside the CDR3, the full variable domain is DVKVTQSSRYLVKRTGEKVFLECVQDMDHENMFWYRQDPGLGLRLIYFSYDVKMKEKGDIPEGYSVSREKKERFSLILESASTNQTSMYLCASSLRLWGWQYFGPGTRLTVT.

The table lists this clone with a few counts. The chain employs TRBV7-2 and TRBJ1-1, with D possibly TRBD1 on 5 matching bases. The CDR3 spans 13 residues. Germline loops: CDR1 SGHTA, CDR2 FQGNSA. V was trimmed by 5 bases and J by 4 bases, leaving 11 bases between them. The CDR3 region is CASSPTGPTEAFF. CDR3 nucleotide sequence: TGTGCCAGCAGCCCTACGGGACCCACTGAAGCTTTCTTT.

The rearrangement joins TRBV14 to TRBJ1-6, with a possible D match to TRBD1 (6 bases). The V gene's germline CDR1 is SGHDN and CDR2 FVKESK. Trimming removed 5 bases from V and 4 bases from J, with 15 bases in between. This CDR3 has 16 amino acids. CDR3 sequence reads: CASSNPAQGYNSPLHF. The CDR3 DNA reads TGTGCCAGCAGCAACCCGGCCCAGGGGTATAATTCACCCCTCCACTTT.

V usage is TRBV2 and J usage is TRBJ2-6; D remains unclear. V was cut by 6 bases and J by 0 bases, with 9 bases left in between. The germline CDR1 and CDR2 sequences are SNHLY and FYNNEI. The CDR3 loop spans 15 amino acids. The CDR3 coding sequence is TGTGCCAGCAGGACCAGGAACTCTGGGGCCAACGTCCTGACTTTC. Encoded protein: CASRTRNSGANVLTF.

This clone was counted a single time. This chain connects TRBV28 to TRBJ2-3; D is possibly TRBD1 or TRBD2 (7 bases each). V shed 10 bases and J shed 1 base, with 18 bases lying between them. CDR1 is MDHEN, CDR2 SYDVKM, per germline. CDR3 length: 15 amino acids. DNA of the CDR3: TGTGCCATCGGGACAGCAGGGAGGGGCACAGATACGCAGTATTTT. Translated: CAIGTAGRGTDTQYF.